This paragraph reports one T cell receptor (beta chain). Its antigen is currently not known. No clone much larger than this one lies a single base away; base qualities are absent. The donors were included in the validation cohort of 90 to 150 subjects, a group kept apart from the 666-subject first cohort. Libraries came from the immunoSEQ multiplex PCR assay. The paper's data handling went like this. A statistical classification framework was built for diagnosing cytomegalovirus status from the catalog of TCR beta chain sequences. As stored in TCRdb, this immuneACCESS dataset retains in-frame rearrangements with V and J assigned. A fraction of the clones does not appear; measured against another copy, unresolved V genes explain less than half of the discrepancy, and the remainder lacks a known reason. D and trimming come from the DNA, and the V and J calls and clone size come from that table. The sample table contains around 140,000 clones; only one count was recorded for 85% to 90% of them. Clones ranked in the top ten supply 1% to 1.5% of the sample.

Reading from cysteine to phenylalanine, the CDR3 counts 15 amino acids. This entry keeps only the CDR3 DNA: 45 bases, framed from base 1. CDR1 and CDR2 are drawn from the germline V gene: SGDLS, YYNGEE. V has 0 bases trimmed and J has 8 bases trimmed; junction bases matching no gene number 7. The source of the sample is a study of cytomegalovirus exposure and HLA in healthy donors (dated by TCRdb to about 2017). Concerning the study at large: The 700 or so repertoires of the first cohort and the 95 to 150 validation repertoires were produced on the same platform, according to a later analysis. Along with the approximately 700-subject first cohort, a separate validation cohort of 120 different subjects was used. The study combined high-throughput TCR immunosequencing, statistical association of individual TCRs with disease status, and machine learning to predict cytomegalovirus infection status. The study aimed to test whether signatures of past pathogen exposure could be identified by cataloging public T cell receptors. The paper's findings and limits, for the study overall: A later analysis lacked HLA typing for the validation cohort, so it scored co-occurrence in that cohort across all 120 repertoires. The study gave a list of around 170 TCR beta chains associated with cytomegalovirus. A later analysis found that TCRs clustered in the first cohort also tended to co-occur in the roughly 120 validation repertoires, with 94% of cluster scores above 0. Across donors, most TCR sequences were observed very rarely, whereas some public TCRs were present in many individuals. Cytomegalovirus status was reported to be diagnosed by the classifier with high specificity and sensitivity in both the original and validation cohorts. In vitro tests confirmed that three of the cytomegalovirus-associated TCR beta chains recognize cytomegalovirus antigens. The authors suggested that the approach could potentially be generalized to other disease states and immunological phenotypes.

The rearranged segments are TRBV9 and TRBJ1-4, with 7 bases matching TRBD1. The receptor was derived from a woman between 18 and 29 years old in good health and CMV-seronegative. The sample was PBMCs. The encoded CDR3 is CASSVGDREYEKLFF. The DNA sequence follows: TGTGCCAGCAGCGTAGGTGACAGGGAATACGAAAAACTGTTTTTT.